A single T cell receptor (beta chain) is shown here with its context. Repertoires were generated with immunoSEQ multiplex PCR, while TCRdb's copy carries only in-frame clones and drops some. The data contain around 320,000 clones, 88% of them singletons. The junction had 7 bases not matched to a gene; V was cut back by 5 bases and J by 5 bases. Looked up from germline, CDR1 is SGHRS and CDR2 is YFSETQ. The CDR3 runs to 14 residues. The record originates from a study of blood T cell repertoires in COVID-19. Study as a whole: Researchers got acute and convalescent COVID-19 samples from the United States, Italy and Spain.

The material sequenced was peripheral blood. The V call is TRBV5-1, the J call TRBJ2-5; 9 bases agree with TRBD2. The sequence was collected from a woman in her thirties who had recovered from COVID-19. The CDR3: CASRTSGTRETQYF. In DNA, the CDR3 is TGCGCCAGCAGGACTAGCGGCACGAGGGAGACCCAGTACTTC. The full variable domain, in which reference TRBV5-1 and TRBJ2-5 provide the parts outside the CDR3, is KAGVTQTPRYLIKTRGQQVTLSCSPISGHRSVSWYQQTPGQGLQFLFEYFSETQRNKGNFPGRFSGRQFSNSRSEMNVSTLELGDSALYLCASRTSGTRETQYFGPGTRLLVL.